These 21 T cell receptor beta chains were sequenced from one sample in a study of regulatory T cells in long-lasting Graves disease. Noted time point: persistent/refractory GD, antithyroid drugs over 5 years with positive TRAb. With RNA extracted from PBMCs as input, the TCR library was made. Arm-PCR with iRepertoire HTBI primers amplified the CDR3 regions for these TCR beta libraries. Via MiXCR, TCRdb re-called the multiplex PCR reads, giving one row per CDR3 protein. The table lists about 470,000 distinct CDR3 sequences, around 21% of them singletons, with roughly 8% in the top ten. Sequencing used peripheral blood mononuclear cells (PBMCs), obtained when the disease was refractory, from a patient treated with antithyroid drugs. The receptors here all came from a female donor with Graves disease.

To note about this clonotype: This may come from a read error, since a much larger clone is one base off. The chain combines TRBV6-1 with TRBJ2-5; 8 nucleotides align to TRBD2. With 11 bases clipped from V and 4 bases from J, the junction kept 9 bases outside the gene matches. This CDR3 comprises 13 residues. Germline assignment: CDR1 MNHNS and CDR2 SASEGT. The CDR3: CAGSGIGRETQYF. In nucleotides, the CDR3 is TGTGCCGGTAGCGGGATCGGGCGAGAGACCCAGTACTTC.

This clonotype was recorded many times. J is TRBJ1-6 and V is TRBV5-8, with D hard to call. Trimming cost V 0 bases and J 7 bases, with 11 bases left between them. Germline-derived CDR1 and CDR2 are SGHTS and YDEGEE. CDR3 length: 15 amino acids. The DNA of the CDR3 is TGTGCCAGCAGCTTGGAGGTGACAAGCAATTCACCCCTCCACTTT. Amino acids: CASSLEVTSNSPLHF.

In its sample, this clonotype was seen many times. This sequence joins TRBV28 and TRBJ1-2, with D maybe TRBD1 (6 bases). Trimming cost V 6 bases and J 7 bases, with 18 bases left between them. CDR1 is MDHEN, CDR2 SYDVKM, per germline. This CDR3 has 14 amino acids. The CDR3 protein is CASSIIQGSGGYTF. For the CDR3, the DNA is TGTGCCAGCAGCATCATACAGGGCTCGGGTGGCTACACCTTC.

As DNA, the CDR3 is TGTGCCAGCAGTGAATGGGAAGACAGGGTCCAAGAGACCCAGTACTTC. It specifies CASSEWEDRVQETQYF. The chain carries TRBV25-1 and TRBJ2-5; TRBD1 matches at 7 bases. The CDR3 runs to 16 residues. V was clipped by 1 base and J by 1 base; unmatched bases: 6. Per the germline V gene, CDR1 is MGHDK and CDR2 is SYGVNS.

CDR3 residues: CASRPGEGTEAFF. The DNA for the CDR3 is TGTGCCAGCAGACCAGGGGAGGGCACTGAAGCTTTCTTT. The rearrangement uses TRBV27 and TRBJ1-1; tentative D call: TRBD1 (6 bases). Germline CDR1 MNHEY, CDR2 SMNVEV (reference sequence). The CDR3 has 13 amino acids. Trimming took 6 bases from V and 4 from J, leaving 12 bases between them.

The chain recombines TRBV4-1 with TRBJ1-2, with a possible D match to TRBD1 (5 bases). V shed 6 bases and J shed 3 bases, with 17 bases lying between them. Germline values: CDR1 MGHRA, CDR2 YSYEKL. This CDR3 is built from 15 residues. CDR3 DNA: TGCGCCAGCAGTCCTAATGCAGGGAGATACTATGGCTACACCTTC. Protein product: CASSPNAGRYYGYTF.

This clonotype was detected a few times. The chain carries TRBV15 and TRBJ2-2; TRBD2 agrees at 7 bases. V shed 0 bases, J shed 0 bases, and the junction held 4 bases outside the gene matches. The CDR3 runs to 17 residues. Germline CDR1 LNHNV, CDR2 YYDKDF (reference sequence). The CDR3 nucleotides are TGTGCCACCAGCAGAGATCTTAGCGGGCCGAACACCGGGGAGCTGTTTTTT. It yields the protein CATSRDLSGPNTGELFF.

The genes are TRBV15 and TRBJ2-7; possibly TRBD2 for D (5 bases). Germline V gene lookup returns CDR1 LNHNV and CDR2 YYDKDF (reference sequence). Between the trimmed V and J ends, which lost 0 bases and 0 bases, there was a span of 9 bases. The CDR3 covers 15 residues. The CDR3 region is CATSREISDSYEQYF. CDR3 in DNA: TGTGCCACCAGCAGAGAAATTAGCGACTCCTACGAGCAGTACTTC.

This clonotype was observed a handful of times. The chain joins TRBV15 to TRBJ2-2, with 13 bases identical to TRBD2. The V segment lost 3 bases and the J segment 6 bases; nucleotides outside the gene matches: 7. This CDR3 spans 17 amino acids. CDR1 and CDR2 (germline): LNHNV, YYDKDF (reference sequence). CDR3 region: CATSSDIGLAGAGELFF. The CDR3 DNA follows: TGTGCCACCAGCAGCGACATAGGACTAGCGGGAGCCGGGGAGCTGTTTTTT.

This clonotype was seen many times. The chain joins TRBV20-1 to TRBJ1-2, with a tentative D call TRBD1 (5 bases). Trimming removed 3 bases at V and 1 base at J, with 12 bases between. Germline lookup yields CDR1 DFQATT and CDR2 SNEGSKA (reference sequence). This CDR3 is 14 amino acids long. The CDR3 loop is CSARGDSINYGYTF. Here the CDR3 DNA reads TGCAGTGCTAGGGGGGACTCAATTAACTATGGCTACACCTTC.

The rearrangement joins TRBV5-4 to TRBJ2-2; 11 bases map to TRBD2. V was clipped by 5 bases and J by 7 bases; unmatched bases: 10. Germline V gene sequence: CDR1 SGHNT, CDR2 YYREEE (reference sequence). This CDR3 is 16 amino acids long. CDR3 in amino acids: CASSFSGRAVSGELFF. CDR3 sequence (DNA): TGTGCCAGCAGTTTTAGCGGGAGGGCCGTAAGCGGGGAGCTGTTTTTT.

This clonotype was counted a few times. V and J are TRBV5-1 and TRBJ1-2; 9 bases map to TRBD1. Per the germline V gene, CDR1 is SGHRS and CDR2 is YFSETQ. The trim removed 3 bases at V and 8 bases at J, leaving 5 bases unmatched. The CDR3 has 13 residues. The CDR3: CASSWTGEGGYTF. The CDR3 coding sequence is TGCGCCAGCAGCTGGACAGGGGAGGGGGGCTACACCTTC.

The chain employs TRBV19 and TRBJ2-2, with D possibly called TRBD1 or TRBD2 (5 bases each). V was shortened by 6 bases and J by 5 bases, with 16 bases between the two germline ends. From germline, CDR1 is LNHDA and CDR2 SQIVND (reference sequence). This CDR3 spans 15 amino acids. CDR3 nucleotides: TGTGCCAGTAGCCTATACGGGACCCCGACCGGGGAGCTGTTTTTT. This sequence encodes CASSLYGTPTGELFF.

The chain has TRBV6-1 and TRBJ1-3; D gene unclear. The CDR3 has 15 amino acids. The germline CDR1 and CDR2 sequences are MNHNS and SASEGT. Trimming stripped 8 bases from V and 2 bases from J, with 16 bases between. The CDR3 DNA reads as TGTGCCAGCGGTCCGGAACAGACGGCTGGAAACACCATATATTTT. This sequence encodes CASGPEQTAGNTIYF.

In regard to this clonotype: At one end the junction does not follow the germline gene, possibly because of a read error. This chain joins TRBV7-2 and TRBJ2-4, with 12 nucleotides matching TRBD2. CDR1 and CDR2 (germline): SGHTA, FQGNSA. This CDR3 is built from 19 residues. The CDR3, as DNA: TGTGCCAGCGGCTTGTATCCGGGACTAGCGGGTGTGACCAAAAACATTCAGTACTTC. The encoded protein is CASGLYPGLAGVTKNIQYF.

This chain connects TRBV7-6 to TRBJ2-7; maybe TRBD2 (5 bases). Trimming shortened V by 3 bases and J by 3 bases, and 18 bases separated the two germline ends. This CDR3 contains 16 residues. Germline lookup yields CDR1 SGHVS and CDR2 FNYEAQ. The CDR3 here is CASSLGLGENGYEQYF. CDR3 nucleotides: TGTGCCAGCAGCTTGGGTCTTGGGGAGAACGGCTACGAGCAGTACTTC.

This clonotype showed up many times. The V call is TRBV12-3 or TRBV12-4, the J call TRBJ1-1; 9 positions agree with TRBD1. V lost 6 bases and J lost 5; bases outside the gene matches: 4. This CDR3 is 13 amino acids long. In DNA, the CDR3 is TGTGCCAGCAGCTTGGGACAGGGAACTGAAGCTTTCTTT. Translating gives CASSLGQGTEAFF.

The chain uses TRBV9 and TRBJ2-2; perhaps TRBD2 as D (8 bases). The CDR3 runs to 17 residues. V lost 4 bases, J lost 5 bases, and 21 bases lay in between. Germline CDR1 and CDR2: SGDLS and YYNGEE. CDR3 bases: TGTGCCAGCAGCCCAGGGGGGAGCGGGAGTCTAACCGGGGAGCTGTTTTTT. It specifies CASSPGGSGSLTGELFF.

This rearrangement joins TRBV7-6 to TRBJ2-7; the D gene could be TRBD1 or TRBD2 (5 bases each). CDR1 is SGHVS, CDR2 FNYEAQ, per germline. V gave up 4 bases and J gave up 2 bases, with 12 bases separating them. This CDR3 contains 14 residues. The CDR3, as DNA: TGTGCCAGCAGCTCGGACCCGGGACCCTACGAGCAGTACTTC. Its translation is CASSSDPGPYEQYF.

The sample holds many counts of this clonotype. V is TRBV27 and J is TRBJ1-1; D unclear. V lost 5 bases to trimming and J lost 0 bases, with 7 bases between them. Germline V lookup: CDR1 MNHEY, CDR2 SMNVEV (reference sequence). The CDR3 totals 13 residues. CDR3 sequence: CASSVVVNTEAFF. The CDR3 DNA is TGTGCCAGCAGTGTTGTTGTGAACACTGAAGCTTTCTTT.

This clonotype showed up just a few times. The CDR3 coding sequence is TGTGCCAGCAGCTCGACAGGCCTAAGGGAGACCCAGTACTTC. The encoded protein is CASSSTGLRETQYF. V is TRBV7-9 and J is TRBJ2-5; weak D call: TRBD1 (6 bases). Trimming pared 4 bases from V and 5 bases from J, leaving 14 bases between. Germline V CDR1 and CDR2: SEHNR, FQNEAQ (reference sequence). The CDR3 is 14 amino acids.